Listed below are T cell receptor beta chains from one sample, sequenced in a study of molecular identifiers for immune sequencing clone quantification. TCRdb re-derived calls from the PCR reads in MiXCR, one entry per CDR3 protein. This repertoire shows nearly 650,000 distinct CDR3 sequences, roughly 23% found once; its top ten account for 0.7% to 0.95%. The source material was naive CD8+ T cells from blood, with Jurkat cell RNA spiked in. These receptor sequences come from a human donor in good health. Some libraries in this study had Jurkat cell RNA spiked in. The CDR3 runs from the conserved cysteine through the conserved F or W. D genes are given only for firm matches. Not all rows give a size; the values are once, few, many and, for expanded clones, a class.

d_call,clone_size,j_call,v_call,cdr3_aa,cdr3_nt
-,few,TRBJ1-3,TRBV20-1,CSARGLGDRVSGNTIYF,TGCAGTGCTAGAGGGTTAGGAGACAGAGTGTCTGGAAACACCATATATTTT
-,few,TRBJ2-1,TRBV7-9,CASSSRVGDNEQFF,TGTGCCAGCAGCTCCCGCGTCGGGGACAATGAGCAGTTCTTC
-,few,TRBJ1-1,TRBV24-1,CATSDATGGPEAFF,TGTGCCACCAGTGATGCGACAGGCGGGCCTGAAGCTTTCTTT
-,many,TRBJ2-5,TRBV11-2,CASSLGYTAQETQYF,TGTGCCAGCAGCTTAGGGTACACAGCCCAAGAGACCCAGTACTTC
TRBD2,-,TRBJ2-1,TRBV19,CASSFRATSGGAPYDEQFF,TGTGCCAGTAGTTTCAGAGCTACTAGCGGGGGGGCCCCTTATGATGAGCAGTTCTTC
TRBD1,-,TRBJ1-2,TRBV13,CVSSLVSGGDYGYTF,TGTGTCAGCAGCTTAGTGTCAGGGGGGGACTATGGCTACACCTTC
-,few,TRBJ1-2,TRBV4-2,CASSHQTGGSYGYTF,TGTGCCAGCAGCCACCAGACAGGAGGAAGCTATGGCTACACCTTC
TRBD1,-,TRBJ2-7,TRBV9,CASSLAATGAYEQYF,TGTGCCAGCAGCCTAGCAGCTACAGGGGCGTACGAGCAGTACTTC
TRBD1,-,TRBJ2-7,TRBV4-3,CASSQDWAGGTYEQYF,TGCGCCAGCAGCCAAGATTGGGCAGGGGGAACCTACGAGCAGTACTTC
-,-,TRBJ2-5,TRBV20-1,CSARGIWLQGTLEETQYF,TGCAGTGCTAGAGGAATTTGGCTCCAGGGGACCTTGGAAGAGACCCAGTACTTC
TRBD1,-,TRBJ2-7,TRBV7-6,CASSYTGGDEQYF,TGTGCCAGCAGCTATACAGGGGGAGACGAGCAGTACTTC
TRBD1,-,TRBJ2-2,TRBV19,CATKQGVNTGELFF,TGTGCCACGAAGCAGGGGGTGAACACCGGGGAGCTGTTTTTT
-,few,TRBJ2-3,TRBV24-1,CATSDWGATQYF,TGTGCCACCAGTGATTGGGGTGCGACGCAGTATTTT
-,-,TRBJ2-5,TRBV7-8,CASSLGRGQEPQYF,TGTGCCAGCAGCCTCGGTCGGGGTCAAGAGCCCCAGTACTTC
-,many,TRBJ2-3,TRBV19,CASSRQGQADTQYF,TGTGCCAGTAGTAGGCAGGGTCAGGCAGATACGCAGTATTTT
-,-,TRBJ2-4,TRBV28,CAGSLRGSKNIQYF,TGCGCCGGCAGTTTAAGAGGGTCCAAAAACATTCAGTACTTC
-,-,TRBJ1-2,TRBV10-3,CATSDVQANYGYTF,TGTGCCACCAGTGATGTGCAGGCTAACTATGGCTACACCTTC
TRBD1,few,TRBJ2-4,TRBV7-9,CASSDRQGALLADIQYF,TGTGCCAGCAGCGATCGACAGGGGGCACTGCTTGCGGACATTCAGTACTTC
-,few,TRBJ2-3,TRBV20-1,CSARDNTDTQYF,TGCAGTGCTAGAGATAACACAGATACGCAGTATTTT
-,few,TRBJ1-2,TRBV9,CASSVVGGRHGYTF,TGTGCCAGCAGCGTAGTTGGGGGGCGCCATGGCTACACCTTC
TRBD1,-,TRBJ2-1,TRBV12-3/TRBV12-4,CASSQIWTGSYNEQFF,TGTGCCAGCAGCCAGATCTGGACAGGCTCCTACAATGAGCAGTTCTTC
-,few,TRBJ2-1,TRBV4-3,CASSQERAGYEVEQFF,TGCGCCAGCAGCCAAGAGAGGGCGGGGTATGAGGTCGAGCAGTTCTTC
TRBD1,many,TRBJ1-5,TRBV6-6,CASSKITGTDNQPQHF,TGTGCCAGCAGTAAGATAACCGGGACAGACAATCAGCCCCAGCATTTT
TRBD1,-,TRBJ2-7,TRBV6-1,CASSEWTGPAYEQYF,TGTGCCAGCAGTGAGTGGACAGGCCCAGCCTACGAGCAGTACTTC
-,many,TRBJ2-7,TRBV7-9,CASSPTTYEQYF,TGTGCCAGCAGCCCGACTACCTACGAGCAGTACTTC
-,-,TRBJ1-1,TRBV7-6,CASSAGPMNTEAFF,TGTGCCAGCAGCGCGGGACCTATGAACACTGAAGCTTTCTTT
-,many,TRBJ2-1,TRBV7-2,CASSLRSGSYNEQFF,TGTGCCAGCAGCTTAAGGAGCGGCTCCTACAATGAGCAGTTCTTC
-,-,TRBJ2-7,TRBV4-1,CASSQDPRGPSYEQYF,TGCGCCAGCAGCCAAGATCCTCGGGGACCCTCCTACGAGCAGTACTTC
TRBD1,many,TRBJ1-1,TRBV29-1,CSVRGGMNTEAFF,TGCAGCGTACGAGGGGGCATGAACACTGAAGCTTTCTTT
-,many,TRBJ2-1,TRBV4-1,CASSQGGTGLYNEQFF,TGCGCCAGCAGCCAAGGAGGAACGGGGTTGTACAATGAGCAGTTCTTC
TRBD2,few,TRBJ2-7,TRBV19,CASSASGGFLEQYF,TGTGCCAGTAGTGCTAGCGGGGGGTTTTTGGAGCAGTACTTC
-,many,TRBJ2-7,TRBV5-4,CASSLVPGVNSYEQYF,TGTGCCAGCAGCTTGGTCCCAGGGGTAAACTCCTACGAGCAGTACTTC
-,-,TRBJ2-3,TRBV19,CASSQITGTKDTQYF,TGTGCCAGTAGCCAAATTACAGGGACGAAAGATACGCAGTATTTT
-,-,TRBJ2-7,TRBV30,CAWSTQGGKQYF,TGTGCCTGGAGTACCCAGGGGGGCAAGCAGTACTTC
-,many,TRBJ2-3,TRBV6-1,CASSEATWGGTDTQYF,TGTGCCAGCAGTGAAGCGACGTGGGGAGGCACAGATACGCAGTATTTT
TRBD2,-,TRBJ2-7,TRBV6-2/TRBV6-3,CASSYPPRRGDEQYF,TGTGCCAGCAGTTACCCCCCCCGTCGGGGGGACGAGCAGTACTTC
TRBD1,many,TRBJ1-1,TRBV9,CASSKRGQGSSMGTEAFF,TGTGCCAGCAGCAAACGGGGACAGGGATCTTCTATGGGCACTGAAGCTTTCTTT
-,few,TRBJ1-6,TRBV30,CAWRGGFISPLHF,TGTGCCTGGAGAGGGGGATTTATTTCACCCCTCCACTTT
-,few,TRBJ2-7,TRBV12-5,CASGYTDSAYEQYF,TGTGCTAGTGGTTACACGGACAGTGCCTACGAGCAGTACTTC
TRBD2,many,TRBJ2-3,TRBV12-3/TRBV12-4,CASRVHIAGSTDTQYF,TGTGCCAGCAGGGTACATATAGCGGGGTCTACAGATACGCAGTATTTT
TRBD1,-,TRBJ2-7,TRBV20-1,CSARDRDSIYEQYF,TGCAGTGCTAGGGATCGGGACAGTATCTACGAGCAGTACTTC
-,-,TRBJ2-7,TRBV2,CASSVLLTEYEQYF,TGTGCCAGCAGCGTGTTATTGACAGAGTACGAGCAGTACTTC
-,-,TRBJ2-2,TRBV28,CASRNTGETGELFF,TGTGCCAGCAGAAACACAGGAGAGACCGGGGAGCTGTTTTTT
-,many,TRBJ2-7,TRBV14,CASSQAFGAPEQYF,TGTGCCAGCAGCCAGGCTTTTGGGGCGCCCGAGCAGTACTTC
-,-,TRBJ2-7,TRBV4-1,CASGQTRDRAYEQYF,TGCGCCAGCGGCCAAACGAGGGACCGGGCTTACGAGCAGTACTTC
-,few,TRBJ2-2,TRBV14,CASSQEGLNTGELFF,TGTGCCAGCAGCCAAGAAGGCCTTAACACCGGGGAGCTGTTTTTT
TRBD1,-,TRBJ2-7,TRBV3-1,CASSQDQPGQGYEQYF,TGTGCCAGCAGCCAAGACCAACCGGGACAGGGATACGAGCAGTACTTC
TRBD2,-,TRBJ2-3,TRBV19,CASSMEETSWTDTQYF,TGTGCCAGTAGTATGGAGGAGACTAGCTGGACAGATACGCAGTATTTT
TRBD2,-,TRBJ2-2,TRBV2,CATNSLSGGDTGELFF,TGTGCCACCAATTCTTTAAGCGGGGGAGACACCGGGGAGCTGTTTTTT
TRBD1,many,TRBJ2-5,TRBV29-1,CSVEVPQGARETQYF,TGCAGCGTTGAAGTCCCACAGGGGGCGCGGGAGACCCAGTACTTC
-,many,TRBJ2-3,TRBV7-9,CALDGADLTDTQYF,TGTGCCTTGGACGGAGCGGACCTCACAGATACGCAGTATTTT
TRBD1,many,TRBJ2-6,TRBV5-1,CASSSGTEPPGANVLTF,TGCGCCAGCAGCTCCGGGACAGAGCCCCCTGGGGCCAACGTCCTGACTTTC
-,many,TRBJ2-7,TRBV9,CASSARTDTALGQYF,TGTGCCAGCAGCGCCCGGACAGACACCGCCTTGGGGCAGTACTTC
-,-,TRBJ2-1,TRBV11-2,CASSIFMGNNEQFF,TGTGCCAGCAGCATCTTTATGGGGAACAATGAGCAGTTCTTC
-,few,TRBJ2-7,TRBV13,CASSPTPGYEQYF,TGTGCCAGCAGCCCCACCCCGGGTTACGAGCAGTACTTC